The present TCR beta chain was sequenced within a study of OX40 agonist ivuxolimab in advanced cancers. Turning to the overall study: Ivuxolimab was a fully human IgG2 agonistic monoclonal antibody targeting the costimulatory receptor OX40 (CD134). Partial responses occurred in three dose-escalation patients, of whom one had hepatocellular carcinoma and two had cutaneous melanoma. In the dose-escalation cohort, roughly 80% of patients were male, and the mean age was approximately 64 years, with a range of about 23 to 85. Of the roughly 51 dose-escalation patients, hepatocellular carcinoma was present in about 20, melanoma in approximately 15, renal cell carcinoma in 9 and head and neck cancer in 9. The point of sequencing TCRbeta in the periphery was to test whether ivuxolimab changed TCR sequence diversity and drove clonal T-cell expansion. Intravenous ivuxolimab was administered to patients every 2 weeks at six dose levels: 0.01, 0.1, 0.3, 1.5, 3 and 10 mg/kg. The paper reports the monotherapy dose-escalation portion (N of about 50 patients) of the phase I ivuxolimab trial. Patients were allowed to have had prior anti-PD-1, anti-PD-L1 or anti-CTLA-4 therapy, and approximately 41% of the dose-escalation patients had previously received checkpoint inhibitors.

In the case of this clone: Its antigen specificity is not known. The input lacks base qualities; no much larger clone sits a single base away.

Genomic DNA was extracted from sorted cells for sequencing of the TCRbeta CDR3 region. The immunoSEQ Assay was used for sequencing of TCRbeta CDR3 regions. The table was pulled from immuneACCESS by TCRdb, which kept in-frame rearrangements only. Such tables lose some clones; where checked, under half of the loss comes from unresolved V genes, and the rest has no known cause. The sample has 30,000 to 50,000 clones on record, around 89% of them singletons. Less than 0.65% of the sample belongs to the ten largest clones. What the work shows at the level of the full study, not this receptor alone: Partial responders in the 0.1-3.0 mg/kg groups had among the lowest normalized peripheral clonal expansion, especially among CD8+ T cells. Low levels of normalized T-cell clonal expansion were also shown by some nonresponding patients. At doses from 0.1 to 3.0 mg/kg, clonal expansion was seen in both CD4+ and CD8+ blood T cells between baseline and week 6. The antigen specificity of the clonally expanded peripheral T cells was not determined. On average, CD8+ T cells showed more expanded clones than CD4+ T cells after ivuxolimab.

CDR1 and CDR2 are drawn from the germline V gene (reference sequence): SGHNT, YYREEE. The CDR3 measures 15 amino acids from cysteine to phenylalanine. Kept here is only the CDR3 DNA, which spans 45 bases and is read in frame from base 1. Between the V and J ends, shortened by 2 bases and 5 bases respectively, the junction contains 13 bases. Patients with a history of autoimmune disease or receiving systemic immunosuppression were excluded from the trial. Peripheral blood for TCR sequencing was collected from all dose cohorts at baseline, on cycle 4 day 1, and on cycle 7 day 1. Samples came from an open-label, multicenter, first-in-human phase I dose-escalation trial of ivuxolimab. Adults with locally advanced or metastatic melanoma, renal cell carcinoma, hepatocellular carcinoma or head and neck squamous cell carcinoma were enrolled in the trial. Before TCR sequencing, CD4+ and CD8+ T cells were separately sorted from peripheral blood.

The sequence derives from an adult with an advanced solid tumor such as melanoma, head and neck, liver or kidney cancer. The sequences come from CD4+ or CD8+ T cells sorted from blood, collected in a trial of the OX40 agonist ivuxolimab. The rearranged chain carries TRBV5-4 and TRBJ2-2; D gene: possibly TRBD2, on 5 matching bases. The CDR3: CASSFGLPGTGELFF. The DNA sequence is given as TGTGCCAGCAGCTTTGGACTCCCGGGGACCGGGGAGCTGTTTTTT. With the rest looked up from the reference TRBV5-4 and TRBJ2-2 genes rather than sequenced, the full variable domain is ETGVTQSPTHLIKTRGQQVTLRCSSQSGHNTVSWYQQALGQGPQFIFQYYREEENGRGNFPPRFSGLQFPNYSSELNVNALELDDSALYLCASSFGLPGTGELFFGEGSRLTVL.